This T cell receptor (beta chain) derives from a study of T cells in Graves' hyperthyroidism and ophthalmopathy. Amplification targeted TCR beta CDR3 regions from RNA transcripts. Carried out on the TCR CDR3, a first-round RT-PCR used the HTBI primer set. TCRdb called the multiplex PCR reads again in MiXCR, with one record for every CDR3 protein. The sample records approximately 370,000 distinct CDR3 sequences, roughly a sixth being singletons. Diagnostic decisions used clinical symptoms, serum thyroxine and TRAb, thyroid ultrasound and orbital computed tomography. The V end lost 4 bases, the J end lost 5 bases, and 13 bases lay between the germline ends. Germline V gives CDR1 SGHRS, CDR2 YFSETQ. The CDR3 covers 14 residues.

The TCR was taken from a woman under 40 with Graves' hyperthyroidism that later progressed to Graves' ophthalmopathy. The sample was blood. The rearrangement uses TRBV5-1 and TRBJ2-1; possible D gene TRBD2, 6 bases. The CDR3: CASSRLSGDNEQFF. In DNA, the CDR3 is TGCGCCAGCAGCCGCCTTAGCGGAGACAATGAGCAGTTCTTC.